A selection of T cell receptor beta chains follows, all from one sample in a study of cytomegalovirus exposure and HLA in healthy donors. Sequenced by immunoSEQ multiplex PCR; TCRdb stores in-frame clones only, minus some. This sample has roughly 100,000 clones, with around 70% found just once. What was sequenced was PBMCs. The receptors originated from a man aged 25-40 years in good health and CMV-seronegative. The CDR3 runs from the conserved cysteine through the conserved F or W. The D gene is left open where the match is weak. Where a row states a size, it is once, few, many or the class of an expanded clone; other rows omit it.

d_call	v_call	j_call	clone_size	cdr3_nt	cdr3_aa
TRBD2	TRBV9	TRBJ2-2	.	TGTGCCAGCAGCGTAGGCGGGAGCACCGGGGAGCTGTTTTTT	CASSVGGSTGELFF
.	TRBV28	TRBJ2-7	.	TGTGCCAGCAGCCCAGGGACTCAGCGCTACGAGCAGTACTTC	CASSPGTQRYEQYF
TRBD2	TRBV5-4	TRBJ2-3	few	TGTGCCAGCAGCTTGACGACTAGCGGAGACTTCACAGATACGCAGTATTTT	CASSLTTSGDFTDTQYF
TRBD1	TRBV4-1	TRBJ1-4	.	TGCGCCAGCAGCCTATCCGGGACAGGGGGGGAGGCGACTAATGAAAAACTGTTTTTT	CASSLSGTGGEATNEKLFF
TRBD1	TRBV6-6	TRBJ1-4	.	TGTGCCAGCAGAGGGGACAGGGGAAATGAAAAACTGTTTTTT	CASRGDRGNEKLFF
TRBD1	TRBV5-4	TRBJ2-7	once	TGTGCCAGCAGCTCCGCGACAGGGGACTACGAGCAGTACTTC	CASSSATGDYEQYF
.	TRBV18	TRBJ2-7	once	TGTGCCAGCTCACCCCGGGGGACTGGCTACGAGCAGTACTTC	CASSPRGTGYEQYF
TRBD2	TRBV7-2	TRBJ2-3	.	TGTGCCAGCAGCTTAGGTAGCGGGAGGGCCGCAGGGTCGCAGTATTTT	CASSLGSGRAAGSQYF
TRBD1	TRBV2	TRBJ2-2	.	TGTGCCAGCAGCGCGGGCAGGGGGCGGGTCGGGGAGCTGTTTTTT	CASSAGRGRVGELFF
.	TRBV2	TRBJ1-2	few	TGTGCCGGGAAGTTCGGGGATACCTATGGCTACACCTTC	CAGKFGDTYGYTF
TRBD1	TRBV5-1	TRBJ2-3	.	TGCGCCAGCAGCCTCAGACAGGGGTTAGATACGCAGTATTTT	CASSLRQGLDTQYF
TRBD1	TRBV5-1	TRBJ2-7	.	TGCGCCAGCAGCCCGAGACAGGGGAGATCGTCAGAGCAGTACTTC	CASSPRQGRSSEQYF
TRBD1	TRBV28	TRBJ1-4	once	TGTGCCAGCAGCCTACGGACAGGGGGGACTAATGAAAAACTGTTTTTT	CASSLRTGGTNEKLFF
.	TRBV5-1	TRBJ1-5	.	TGCGCCAGCAGCTTGGGGGCTCCCAATCAGCCCCAGCATTTT	CASSLGAPNQPQHF
.	TRBV14	TRBJ1-1	few	TGTGCCAGCAGCCAAGTCCCCGGGGAGAACACTGAAGCTTTCTTT	CASSQVPGENTEAFF
.	TRBV5-6	TRBJ1-1	few	TGTGCCAGCATCCCAAGCCCTCCAGGGCAGAACACTGAAGCTTTCTTT	CASIPSPPGQNTEAFF
TRBD2	TRBV10-2	TRBJ2-2	.	TGCGCCAGCACTCGGACTAGCGGCACCGGGGAGCTGTTTTTT	CASTRTSGTGELFF
.	TRBV2	TRBJ1-2	few	TGTGCCAGCAGTACAACAGGGTCCGGTTATGGCTACACCTTC	CASSTTGSGYGYTF
.	TRBV30	TRBJ2-1	.	TGTGCCTGGAGTGTGCGGATGGTCAATGAGCAGTTCTTC	CAWSVRMVNEQFF
.	TRBV28	TRBJ1-2	.	TGTGCCAGCAGTACCGGGTATGGCTACACCTTC	CASSTGYGYTF